The 30 T cell receptor beta chains below all came from one sample that was sequenced in a study of shared clonotypes between healthy human individuals. Sequencing used immunoSEQ multiplex PCR; TCRdb keeps in-frame clones, though not all of them. The sample lists fewer than 1.6 million clones, around 98.5% occurring once. The sample taken for sequencing was naive CD4+ T cells sorted from blood. The subset denotes: CD45RA+ positively selected. These receptors were taken from a man aged 25-45 years in good health.

The chain couples TRBV5-8 to TRBJ2-5; TRBD1 might be the D (6 bases). Germline-derived CDR1 and CDR2 are SGHTS and YDEGEE. The V end lost 2 bases, the J end lost 5 bases, and 13 bases lay between the germline ends. This CDR3 region has 14 residues. Here the CDR3 reads CASSLLTGGETQYF. CDR3 DNA: TGTGCCAGCAGCTTACTGACAGGTGGGGAGACCCAGTACTTC.

The count of this clone is one. The rearrangement uses TRBV2 and TRBJ2-2, with D possibly matching TRBD2 (5 bases). The CDR3 is 14 residues long. Per the germline V gene, CDR1 is SNHLY and CDR2 is FYNNEI. Trimming stripped 4 bases from V and 4 bases from J, with 10 bases between. Here the CDR3 DNA reads TGTGCCAGCAGTGCGGGGTCGGGCACCGGGGAGCTGTTTTTT. Translation gives CASSAGSGTGELFF.

In its sample, this clone was seen once. The chain recombines TRBV5-4 with TRBJ2-1; weak D call: TRBD1 (5 bases). Germline values: CDR1 SGHNT, CDR2 YYREEE (reference sequence). The V end lost 3 bases, the J end lost 7 bases, and 11 bases lay between the germline ends. CDR3 length equals 13 residues. Here the CDR3 reads CASSSVGANEQFF. The CDR3 DNA reads as TGTGCCAGCAGCTCCGTAGGGGCAAATGAGCAGTTCTTC.

The rearrangement uses TRBV6-5 and TRBJ2-7; unclear D gene. The CDR3 runs 15 residues. Germline loops: CDR1 MNHEY, CDR2 SVGAGI. Between the trimmed V and J ends, which lost 7 bases and 2 bases, there was a span of 18 bases. DNA of the CDR3: TGTGCCAGCAACTCCAACTTGAGCCCCACCTACGAGCAGTACTTC. Translation gives CASNSNLSPTYEQYF.

The chain recombines TRBV7-2 with TRBJ2-3; 13 positions match TRBD2. In germline, CDR1 is SGHTA, CDR2 FQGNSA. J gave up 4 bases and V 5 bases, and 12 bases lay outside the gene matches. The CDR3 spans 18 residues. CDR3 sequence: CASSPRTSGRARADTQYF. The DNA of the CDR3 is TGTGCCAGCAGCCCCCGGACTAGCGGGAGAGCGCGGGCAGATACGCAGTATTTT.

The chain employs TRBV2 and TRBJ2-1; D is undetermined. Germline V gene data show CDR1 as SNHLY and CDR2 as FYNNEI. The V and J ends lost 6 bases and 6 bases respectively, with 9 bases between them. This CDR3 contains 12 residues. The CDR3, as DNA: TGTGCCAGCAGACAAAGGCCCAATGAGCAGTTCTTC. It specifies CASRQRPNEQFF. The whole variable domain, filled in from reference TRBV2 and TRBJ2-1, reads EPEVTQTPSHQVTQMGQEVILRCVPISNHLYFYWYRQILGQKVEFLVSFYNNEISEKSEIFDDQFSVERPDGSNFTLKIRSTKLEDSAMYFCASRQRPNEQFFGPGTRLTVL.

V is TRBV28 and J is TRBJ2-3; 7 bases are shared with TRBD1. This CDR3 region has 19 residues. Germline CDR1 MDHEN, CDR2 SYDVKM. With 2 bases clipped from V and 4 bases from J, the junction kept 18 bases outside the gene matches. The CDR3 protein is CASSLLGTVPNKRADTQYF. CDR3 DNA sequence: TGTGCCAGCAGTTTACTTGGGACAGTTCCAAACAAAAGGGCAGATACGCAGTATTTT.

The V call is TRBV5-1, the J call TRBJ2-7, with 8 bases aligning to TRBD2. CDR1 and CDR2 from the germline V gene are SGHRS and YFSETQ. Unmatched junction bases numbered 13, after V lost 4 bases and J lost 7 bases. The CDR3 contains 15 residues. CDR3 nucleotide sequence: TGCGCCAGCAGCGTGGTAGCGGGGTTATCATCGGAGCAGTACTTC. Translating gives CASSVVAGLSSEQYF.

This clone was detected once. Other DNA variants within this sample encode the same CDR3. The gene calls are TRBV7-9 and TRBJ2-3; 8 bases are a match to TRBD2. CDR1 SEHNR and CDR2 FQNEAQ come from the germline V gene (reference sequence). This CDR3 contains 14 residues. With V trimmed by 4 bases and J by 4 bases, 4 bases remained unmatched. Here the CDR3 reads CASSSGLAADTQYF. CDR3 DNA sequence: TGTGCCAGCAGCTCCGGACTAGCTGCAGATACGCAGTATTTT.

As for this clone: The same CDR3 also results from other DNA sequences found in this sample. CDR3 residues: CASSTPDSFYGYTF. Written as DNA, the CDR3 is TGTGCCAGTAGCACTCCGGACAGCTTCTATGGCTACACCTTC. J is TRBJ1-2 and V is TRBV19, with D perhaps TRBD1 (6 bases). The CDR3 spans 14 residues. Germline CDR1 is LNHDA and CDR2 is SQIVND (reference sequence). The V end was cut by 6 bases, the J end by 4 bases, with 15 bases between.

This rearrangement joins TRBV27 to TRBJ2-3; unclear D gene. V lost 5 bases and J 6 bases, leaving 12 bases between the germline ends. The CDR3 is 13 amino acids. CDR1 MNHEY and CDR2 SMNVEV come from the germline V gene (reference sequence). The CDR3 loop is CASSPSPADTQYF. In nucleotides, the CDR3 is TGTGCCAGCAGTCCTTCGCCCGCCGATACGCAGTATTTT.

In DNA, the CDR3 is TGTGCCAGCAGCGACAGCGGGAGGGCCTCCTACGAGCAGTACTTC. As protein: CASSDSGRASYEQYF. This chain links TRBV6-6 with TRBJ2-7; 10 bases align to TRBD2. The CDR3 has 15 residues. CDR1 and CDR2 from the germline V gene are MNHNY and SVGAGI (reference sequence). V lost 6 bases, J lost 0 bases, and 5 bases stayed unmatched.

The chain couples TRBV19 to TRBJ1-1; D ambiguous. The length of the CDR3 is 15 residues. Between the trimmed V and J ends, which lost 3 bases and 5 bases, there was a span of 16 bases. The V gene's germline CDR1 is LNHDA and CDR2 SQIVND (reference sequence). The CDR3 loop reads CASSIEHTPRTEAFF. The CDR3 DNA reads as TGTGCCAGTAGTATCGAACATACCCCCAGGACTGAAGCTTTCTTT.

V usage is TRBV5-6 and J usage is TRBJ1-5; 7 bases agree with TRBD1. CDR1 is SGHDT, CDR2 YYEEEE, per germline. The length of the CDR3 is 17 residues. The trim removed 0 bases at V and 6 bases at J, leaving 12 bases unmatched. The CDR3 DNA reads as TGTGCCAGCAGCTTGGGCCGCGGCAGGGGGGTCGTTCAGCCCCAGCATTTT. Its translation: CASSLGRGRGVVQPQHF.

The genes are TRBV19 and TRBJ2-2; D is unclear. The CDR3 covers 16 residues. Germline V gives CDR1 LNHDA, CDR2 SQIVND (reference sequence). V lost 7 bases and J 0 bases, leaving 15 bases between the germline ends. CDR3 sequence: CASTPMATTNTGELFF. CDR3 nucleotides: TGTGCCAGTACCCCCATGGCGACCACGAACACCGGGGAGCTGTTTTTT.

The chain is built from TRBV5-4 and TRBJ2-7, with 8 bases identical to TRBD2. The germline gives CDR1 SGHNT, CDR2 YYREEE (reference sequence). V shed 0 bases, J shed 0 bases, and the junction held 14 bases outside the gene matches. The CDR3 has 19 residues. The chain's CDR3 is CASSLALLSSGASSYEQYF. Here the CDR3 DNA reads TGTGCCAGCAGCTTGGCCCTTCTCAGTAGCGGGGCAAGCTCCTACGAGCAGTACTTC. The variable domain in full, completed from reference TRBV5-4 and TRBJ2-7, reads ETGVTQSPTHLIKTRGQQVTLRCSSQSGHNTVSWYQQALGQGPQFIFQYYREEENGRGNFPPRFSGLQFPNYSSELNVNALELDDSALYLCASSLALLSSGASSYEQYFGPGTRLTVT.

The rearrangement joins TRBV5-4 to TRBJ2-5; tentative D call: TRBD1 (7 bases). The CDR3 totals 14 residues. The germline V gene has CDR1 SGHNT and CDR2 YYREEE (reference sequence). V lost 10 bases and J 4 bases, leaving 20 bases between the germline ends. CDR3 amino acids: CAGTETGRLETQYF. CDR3 nucleotide sequence: TGTGCCGGAACCGAGACAGGGAGGTTAGAGACCCAGTACTTC.

The chain employs TRBV11-2 and TRBJ2-7; 15 nucleotides line up with TRBD2. Looked up from germline, CDR1 is SGHAT and CDR2 is FQNNGV. Germline trimming cut 5 bases from V and 5 bases from J; bases unmatched to any gene: 10. The CDR3 contains 17 residues. The CDR3 spells CASSLRQGLAGGHEQYF. The CDR3 DNA reads as TGTGCCAGCAGCCTTCGACAGGGACTAGCGGGAGGCCACGAGCAGTACTTC.

V gene TRBV7-9 combines with J gene TRBJ2-7, with 8 nucleotides matching TRBD1. Unmatched junction bases numbered 7, after V lost 10 bases and J lost 2 bases. Germline CDR1 is SEHNR and CDR2 is FQNEAQ (reference sequence). The CDR3 spans 13 residues. The CDR3 DNA sequence: TGTGCCACCTCAGGGGGCCACGCCTACGAGCAGTACTTC. Protein sequence: CATSGGHAYEQYF.

The V and J genes are TRBV6-1 and TRBJ1-1; D perhaps matches TRBD1 (5 bases). Trimming removed 2 bases from V and 11 bases from J, with 12 bases in between. CDR1 and CDR2 (germline): MNHNS, SASEGT. The CDR3 is made up of 12 amino acids. The CDR3 DNA reads as TGTGCCAGCAGTGAAACGGGACGTATGGCTTTCTTT. Translation: CASSETGRMAFF.

The rearrangement links TRBV5-5 to TRBJ2-3; D remains ambiguous. Looked up from germline, CDR1 is SGHKS and CDR2 is YYEKEE (reference sequence). Trimming took off 2 bases at V and 3 bases at J, with 4 bases between the two ends. CDR3 length: 12 residues. The CDR3 loop reads CASSFGTDTQYF. In nucleotides, the CDR3 is TGTGCCAGCAGCTTTGGGACAGATACGCAGTATTTT.

V is TRBV19 and J is TRBJ2-2; a weak D match, TRBD2 (5 bases). The V gene lost 1 base and the J gene lost 5 bases, with 8 bases spanning the gap. The CDR3 is made up of 14 amino acids. Germline V gene data show CDR1 as LNHDA and CDR2 as SQIVND (reference sequence). CDR3 coding DNA: TGTGCCAGTAGTATAGCTCCGGGAACCGGGGAGCTGTTTTTT. Protein sequence: CASSIAPGTGELFF.

V usage is TRBV6-1 and J usage is TRBJ2-1; TRBD2 aligns across 11 bases. CDR1 is MNHNS and CDR2 is SASEGT in the germline V gene. The CDR3 consists of 15 residues. With 6 bases clipped from V and 3 bases from J, the junction kept 4 bases outside the gene matches. Here the CDR3 reads CASRTSGTVYNEQFF. The CDR3 DNA reads as TGTGCCAGCAGGACTAGCGGGACTGTCTACAATGAGCAGTTCTTC.

The chain carries TRBV7-9 and TRBJ2-7; 8 bases are shared with TRBD1. The length of the CDR3 is 14 residues. V trimming: 2 bases; J trimming: 6 bases; junction bases outside the gene matches: 6. The germline gives CDR1 SEHNR, CDR2 FQNEAQ (reference sequence). Here the CDR3 DNA reads TGTGCCAGCAGCTTACCCGGACAGGGTTTCGAGCAGTACTTC. Protein product: CASSLPGQGFEQYF.

The chain joins TRBV5-1 to TRBJ2-5; 8 nucleotides line up with TRBD1. Germline V gene data show CDR1 as SGHRS and CDR2 as YFSETQ. Trimming at V came to 1 base and at J to 7 bases, leaving 9 bases not matched to a gene. The CDR3 runs 15 residues. CDR3 nucleotides: TGCGCCAGCAGCTTGTGGGCCGACAGGGGCGCGACCCAGTACTTC. Protein product: CASSLWADRGATQYF. The variable domain in full, with the rest retrieved from reference TRBV5-1 and TRBJ2-5, is KAGVTQTPRYLIKTRGQQVTLSCSPISGHRSVSWYQQTPGQGLQFLFEYFSETQRNKGNFPGRFSGRQFSNSRSEMNVSTLELGDSALYLCASSLWADRGATQYFGPGTRLLVL.

The chain joins TRBV5-4 to TRBJ2-1; D is perhaps TRBD2 (7 bases). The CDR3 sequence is 16 residues long. Trimming pared 0 bases from V and 5 bases from J, leaving 15 bases between. CDR1 is SGHNT and CDR2 is YYREEE in the germline V gene (reference sequence). The CDR3 loop is CASSLASGGRNNEQFF. In DNA form, the CDR3 reads TGTGCCAGCAGCTTGGCATCCGGGGGGCGGAACAATGAGCAGTTCTTC.

J is TRBJ2-1 and V is TRBV7-9, with 9 bases matching TRBD2. Germline values: CDR1 SEHNR, CDR2 FQNEAQ (reference sequence). With V trimmed by 3 bases and J by 8 bases, 11 bases remained unmatched. This CDR3 contains 16 residues. The CDR3 reads CASSFFAGTSLDEQFF. Written as DNA, the CDR3 is TGTGCCAGCAGCTTCTTTGCTGGGACTAGCCTCGATGAGCAGTTCTTC.

As to this clone: Other DNA sequences in the sample encode the same CDR3. The rearrangement links TRBV28 to TRBJ2-2; the D gene is possibly TRBD2 (5 bases). Germline V gene data show CDR1 as MDHEN and CDR2 as SYDVKM. V was trimmed by 3 bases and J by 7 bases, leaving 6 bases between them. This CDR3 is built from 12 residues. The CDR3, as DNA: TGTGCCAGCAGTTTGGGAGTCGGGGAGCTGTTTTTT. Amino acid sequence: CASSLGVGELFF.

The chain recombines TRBV19 with TRBJ1-2, with a weak D call TRBD1 (6 bases). This CDR3 has 13 residues. Germline V gene sequence: CDR1 LNHDA, CDR2 SQIVND (reference sequence). The ends were cut back, 5 bases at V and 8 bases at J, with 15 bases in the middle. The CDR3 here is CASSSQGLVGYTF. The CDR3 DNA reads as TGTGCCAGTAGTTCACAGGGATTGGTCGGCTACACCTTC.

The V gene is TRBV6-5, the J gene TRBJ2-7; D is unclear. This CDR3 has 14 residues. The V and J ends lost 0 bases and 3 bases respectively, with 9 bases between them. Germline V gene data show CDR1 as MNHEY and CDR2 as SVGAGI. The chain's CDR3 is CASSYSEILYEQYF. The CDR3 DNA is TGTGCCAGCAGTTACTCTGAAATCCTCTACGAGCAGTACTTC.